Described below is a single T cell receptor (beta chain) sequence and its context. Its antigen is not known. This record belongs to a study of OX40 agonist ivuxolimab in advanced cancers. On the study more broadly: Six ivuxolimab dose levels, 0.01 to 10 mg/kg, were given intravenously every 2 weeks. Enrolled patients in dose escalation had cancers that were hepatocellular carcinoma, melanoma, renal cell or head and neck cancer.

General study points: CD8+ T cells were the subset that, on average, had more expanded clones than CD4+. Within 6 weeks, CD4+ and CD8+ blood T cells expanded clonally at 0.1 to 3.0 mg/kg.

V was cut by 2 bases and J by 4 bases, with 8 bases left in between. CDR3 length: 13 residues. Germline CDR1 reads MNHNS; CDR2 reads SASEGT. Sequenced by immunoSEQ multiplex PCR; TCRdb stores in-frame clones only, minus some. The sample comprises 67,000 or so clones, 88% of which are singletons, and around 1% rests with the top ten. The chain has TRBV6-1 and TRBJ1-2; maybe TRBD1 (6 bases). Specimen: CD4+ or CD8+ T cells sorted from blood, collected in a trial of the OX40 agonist ivuxolimab. The origin of this receptor is an adult with an advanced solid tumor such as melanoma, head and neck, liver or kidney cancer. CDR3 region: CASSERGFYGYTF. As DNA, the CDR3 is TGTGCCAGCAGTGAAAGGGGGTTCTATGGCTACACCTTC.